One sample yielded the 19 T cell receptor beta chains listed below, sequenced in a study of CD8 T cells in Susac syndrome. Random hexamers were used to reverse transcribe the RNA input (roughly 0.5 to 1 ug). TCRdb called the immunoSEQ multiplex PCR reads again in MiXCR, with one record for every CDR3 protein. The top ten hold 0.15% to 0.2% of the sample, which has under 200,000 distinct CDR3 sequences, roughly 96% seen once. Material for sequencing was CD8+ T cells from PBMCs. These receptors were obtained from a human donor with multiple sclerosis.

The genes are TRBV30 and TRBJ2-2; 13 bases map to TRBD2. This CDR3 has 20 residues. J was trimmed by 2 bases and V by 1 base; bases with no gene match: 13. Per germline, CDR1 GTSNPN and CDR2 SVGIG (reference sequence). CDR3 region: CAWSGYFGTSGVTNTGELFF. The CDR3 nucleotides read TGTGCCTGGAGTGGATATTTTGGGACTAGCGGGGTAACTAACACCGGGGAGCTGTTTTTT.

The rearrangement joins TRBV30 to TRBJ2-7; D might be TRBD2 (5 bases). Germline V CDR1 and CDR2: GTSNPN, SVGIG (reference sequence). The CDR3 runs to 13 residues. V lost 7 bases to trimming and J lost 2 bases, with 15 bases between them. CDR3 sequence (DNA): TGTGCCTCCTCACCTACCGGGACCTACGAGCAGTACTTC. Its translation: CASSPTGTYEQYF.

The gene calls are TRBV20-1 and TRBJ2-7; D is tentatively TRBD1 or TRBD2 (5 bases each). The CDR3 covers 12 residues. Trimming took 5 bases from V and 7 from J, leaving 15 bases between them. Germline V gene sequence: CDR1 DFQATT, CDR2 SNEGSKA (reference sequence). DNA of the CDR3: TGCAGTGCTGCCCCGGGACCCCTGGAGCAGTACTTC. Translation: CSAAPGPLEQYF.

The chain joins TRBV28 to TRBJ2-3; D remains unclear. There are 13 residues in the CDR3. V lost 4 bases to trimming and J lost 6 bases, with 11 bases between them. Germline loops: CDR1 MDHEN, CDR2 SYDVKM. The CDR3 reads CASSSSIVDTQYF. CDR3 DNA sequence: TGTGCCAGCAGTTCCTCTATTGTGGATACGCAGTATTTT.

The chain links TRBV11-2 to TRBJ2-7, with a tentative D call TRBD2 (6 bases). Trimming took 5 bases from V and 1 from J, leaving 18 bases between them. Germline V gene data show CDR1 as SGHAT and CDR2 as FQNNGV. The CDR3 has 16 residues. The CDR3 coding sequence is TGTGCCAGCAGCCCCCTGACCGGGAGTCGATCCTACGAGCAGTACTTC. This sequence encodes CASSPLTGSRSYEQYF.

The J gene is TRBJ2-1, the V gene TRBV10-3; D remains ambiguous. Trimming pared 8 bases from V and 6 bases from J, leaving 5 bases between. This CDR3 region has 10 residues. Germline loops: CDR1 ENHRY, CDR2 SYGVKD. CDR3 bases: TGTGCCATCGGCTCCAATGAGCAGTTCTTC. Translated, it gives CAIGSNEQFF.

J is TRBJ1-1 and V is TRBV2; D call uncertain. Germline CDR1 and CDR2: SNHLY and FYNNEI. The CDR3 covers 11 residues. Trimming cost V 10 bases and J 5 bases, with 11 bases left between them. The CDR3 DNA reads TGTGCCACCCCCGGGGTAACTGAAGCTTTCTTT. Its translation: CATPGVTEAFF.

The J gene is TRBJ2-3, the V gene TRBV2; 12 bases map to TRBD2. CDR1 and CDR2 from the germline V gene are SNHLY and FYNNEI. CDR3 length equals 16 residues. The J segment lost 3 bases and the V segment lost 1 base, leaving 2 bases of the junction unmatched. CDR3 amino acids: CASSEGLAGVTDTQYF. CDR3 DNA sequence: TGTGCCAGCAGTGAAGGACTAGCGGGGGTGACAGATACGCAGTATTTT. Looking up the rest from reference TRBV2 and TRBJ2-3 gives the full variable domain: EPEVTQTPSHQVTQMGQEVILRCVPISNHLYFYWYRQILGQKVEFLVSFYNNEISEKSEIFDDQFSVERPDGSNFTLKIRSTKLEDSAMYFCASSEGLAGVTDTQYFGPGTRLTVL.

The V and J genes are TRBV5-6 and TRBJ2-7; 11 nucleotides match TRBD2. The V gene end was trimmed by 9 bases and the J gene end by 3 bases; junction bases not matched to a gene: 14. This CDR3 contains 16 residues. CDR1 is SGHDT, CDR2 YYEEEE, per germline. Here the CDR3 DNA reads TGTGCCACCTCGCCCCGGCTAGCGGGAGGACTCTACGAGCAGTACTTC. Translating gives CATSPRLAGGLYEQYF.

The rearrangement joins TRBV6-5 to TRBJ2-3; no clear D. Trimming cost V 2 bases and J 2 bases, with 8 bases left between them. The CDR3 is made up of 14 amino acids. CDR1 and CDR2 from the germline V gene are MNHEY and SVGAGI. CDR3 bases: TGTGCCAGCAGTTACCGACAATACACAGATACGCAGTATTTT. Amino acids: CASSYRQYTDTQYF.

The chain joins TRBV12-5 to TRBJ2-7; TRBD2 agrees at 7 bases. Germline V CDR1 and CDR2: LGHNT, FRNRAP. V gave up 7 bases and J gave up 1 base; unmatched junction bases: 4. The CDR3 extends over 13 amino acids. The CDR3 here is CASEERGSYEQYF. The CDR3 bases are TGTGCTAGTGAGGAGCGGGGTTCCTACGAGCAGTACTTC.

This chain uses TRBV7-3 with TRBJ1-1, with D unclear. This CDR3 has 13 residues. Germline V gene data show CDR1 as SGHTA and CDR2 as FQGTGA. Between the trimmed V and J ends, which lost 4 bases and 6 bases, there was a span of 12 bases. The CDR3, as DNA: TGTGCCAGCAGCTACACTTTGGAATCTGAAGCTTTCTTT. Translated: CASSYTLESEAFF.

The chain couples TRBV20-1 to TRBJ2-1, with 12 bases lining up with TRBD2. V shed 6 bases and J 9 bases; nucleotides not matched to a gene: 9. The CDR3 is made up of 14 amino acids. CDR1 and CDR2 (germline): DFQATT, SNEGSKA (reference sequence). The CDR3: CSASLAGGMSEQFF. CDR3 coding DNA: TGCAGTGCCTCACTAGCGGGAGGAATGAGTGAGCAGTTCTTC.

This clonotype has just one count. The V gene is TRBV19, the J gene TRBJ2-2, with 9 bases aligning to TRBD1. The CDR3 spans 16 residues. V dropped 9 bases and J dropped 4; count of bases not matched to a gene: 12. Germline CDR1 and CDR2: LNHDA and SQIVND (reference sequence). The CDR3 DNA reads as TGTGCCAGCACCTCTGGACAGGGGTGGGCCACCGGGGAGCTGTTTTTT. It specifies CASTSGQGWATGELFF.

This chain joins TRBV27 and TRBJ2-7, with 10 bases matching TRBD1. CDR3 length: 14 amino acids. The V and J ends lost 7 bases and 0 bases, in that order; junction bases with no gene match: 3. The V gene's germline CDR1 is MNHEY and CDR2 SMNVEV (reference sequence). The CDR3 nucleotides are TGTGCCAGCATTGGACAGGGGGACTCCTACGAGCAGTACTTC. Its translation is CASIGQGDSYEQYF.

V usage is TRBV27 and J usage is TRBJ2-7; D is unclear. The CDR3 is 13 amino acids. V dropped 3 bases and J dropped 2 bases, with 8 bases sitting between them. Germline V lookup: CDR1 MNHEY, CDR2 SMNVEV (reference sequence). CDR3 region: CASSLGTTYEQYF. In nucleotides, the CDR3 is TGTGCCAGCAGTTTGGGCACTACCTACGAGCAGTACTTC.

CDR3 in amino acids: CASSLAGEWDNEQFF. CDR3 DNA sequence: TGTGCCAGCAGCTTAGCGGGGGAGTGGGACAATGAGCAGTTCTTC. The rearrangement uses TRBV13 and TRBJ2-1; weak D call: TRBD2 (6 bases). The CDR3 is 15 amino acids. Germline CDR1 and CDR2: PRHDT and FYEKMQ (reference sequence). The germline V and J ends were trimmed by 1 base and 5 bases, with 12 bases remaining between them.

The V gene is TRBV25-1, the J gene TRBJ1-5, with D unresolved. With 2 bases removed from V and 7 bases from J, the gap between germline ends came to 9 bases. Germline values: CDR1 MGHDK, CDR2 SYGVNS. The CDR3 sequence is 13 residues long. The CDR3 region is CASSEGGSQPQHF. CDR3 nucleotides: TGTGCCAGCAGTGAAGGAGGGTCACAGCCCCAGCATTTT.

This clonotype was seen a single time. This chain links TRBV28 with TRBJ2-1; 7 bases line up with TRBD2. The CDR3 consists of 16 residues. V shed 6 bases and J 2 bases; nucleotides not matched to a gene: 10. Germline CDR1 is MDHEN and CDR2 is SYDVKM. CDR3 region: CASSPRSGNAYNEQFF. As DNA, the CDR3 is TGTGCCAGCAGCCCAAGAAGCGGGAACGCCTACAATGAGCAGTTCTTC.